This T cell receptor (beta chain) emerged from a study of T and B cells in COVID-19 patients (dated by TCRdb to the early 2020s). About the investigation overall: Using TRB and IGH repertoire sequencing of peripheral blood, the study characterized adaptive immunity in COVID-19 patients who had active infection or had recovered. A recovered cohort comprised around 19 patients contributing approximately 22 samples, mostly after mild to moderate COVID-19 managed as outpatients. The recovered cohort had a median age of 34 years, compared with approximately 70 years in the active-infection cohort. Of the 20 to 25 patients in the active-infection cohort, about a dozen were critically ill and needed mechanical ventilation or ECMO. Comorbidities linked to unfavorable COVID-19 outcome were present in about 90% of the 20 patients in the active-infection cohort. Over 7.5 million TCR sequences were analysed from a TCR and BCR sequence repository that comprised 35 or so patients and 60 to 80 time points. A couple of patients were included in both the recovered and active cohorts because samples were available from active disease and after recovery. Repertoire analyses used an age-matched reference group of approximately 40 healthy donors who were negative for COVID-19 antibodies as the comparison. As many as 9 follow-up blood samples were collected from each patient, and in some individuals these samples spanned different disease stages.

A few counts support this clonotype. Its antigen remains unidentified. Per-nucleotide qualities are absent, and no much larger clonotype sits a single base away. The instrument was an Illumina MiSeq. Multiplex PCR with BIOMED2 TRB-A/B primer pools was used to amplify TRB rearrangements. Illumina-compatible adapters and 7-nucleotide sample barcodes were attached to the amplicons through two consecutive PCRs. Phusion HS II polymerase was used for all library PCRs. Amplicons were gel-purified with the NucleoSpin Gel and PCR Clean-up kit, quantified on Qubit, and pooled at about 4.2 nM. The quality of the amplicon pool was checked on an Agilent 2100 Bioanalyzer prior to Illumina next-generation sequencing. Per the authors' processing: MiXCR 3.0.8 with the default MiXCR reference library was used to annotate TRB rearrangements. Non-productive reads and sequences with fewer than 2 reads were removed, and each unique CDR3 nucleotide sequence was counted as one clone. R 3.5.1 was used to calculate clonality, diversity, richness and V-J gene usage. GLIPH2 was used to cluster TCRs by CDR3 similarity, and OLGA was used to calculate generation probabilities. GLIPH2 clusters were kept only when the clusters contained at least four unique TCR clonotypes present in at least three individuals. The public sequencing data were trimmed at Q25 with fastp and processed into clonotypes with MiXCR by TCRdb, which kept only in-frame beta chains. Each CDR3 protein gets just one entry, which takes the most common genes and DNA from the rows behind it. These V and J calls derive from TCRdb rather than the authors' analysis. This sample is represented by some 14,000 distinct CDR3 sequences; 25% of them were singletons. Roughly 4% of the sample rests with the top ten.

Genomic DNA extracted from blood was used in amounts of about 220-550 ng for amplification of TRB repertoires. What the authors observed across the whole study: During active COVID-19 the TRB repertoires were highly clonal, but at recovery diversity and richness rose above the levels seen in healthy donors. Few blood samples were available from mildly ill patients while symptoms were present or from severe cases at early time points. A total of roughly 2,500 exclusive TCR clusters, including approximately 30 low-pGen clusters, were found in the recovered cohort. The cohort was judged too small for assessing how HLA contributes to COVID-19 susceptibility or severity. Patients with COVID-19 were reported to show strongly skewed TRBV/TRBJ gene usage. The reported TCR clusters were stated to require prospective validation before clinical use. Specific T cell subsets (CD4+/Treg/CD8+) and sorted SARS-CoV-2-responsive or tetramer+ T cells had not yet been sequenced, and these experiments were ongoing.

Sequencing used blood. This receptor was identified in a human donor who had recovered from COVID-19.

Read as DNA, the sequence is TGTGCCAGCAGCCAGGAAGGACAGGGGGCATCCTACGAGCAGTACTTC. It translates to CASSQEGQGASYEQYF. The rearranged segments are TRBV4-2 and TRBJ2-7, with 11 central nucleotides matching TRBD1. Trimming leaves V shorter by 3 bases and J shorter by 1 base, with the junction holding 5 bases beyond the gene matches. CDR1 and CDR2 are drawn from the germline V gene: LGHNA, YNFKEQ. The CDR3 spans 16 residues, from the cysteine through the phenylalanine. Only CDR3 DNA is held: 48 bases, read in frame from base 1.